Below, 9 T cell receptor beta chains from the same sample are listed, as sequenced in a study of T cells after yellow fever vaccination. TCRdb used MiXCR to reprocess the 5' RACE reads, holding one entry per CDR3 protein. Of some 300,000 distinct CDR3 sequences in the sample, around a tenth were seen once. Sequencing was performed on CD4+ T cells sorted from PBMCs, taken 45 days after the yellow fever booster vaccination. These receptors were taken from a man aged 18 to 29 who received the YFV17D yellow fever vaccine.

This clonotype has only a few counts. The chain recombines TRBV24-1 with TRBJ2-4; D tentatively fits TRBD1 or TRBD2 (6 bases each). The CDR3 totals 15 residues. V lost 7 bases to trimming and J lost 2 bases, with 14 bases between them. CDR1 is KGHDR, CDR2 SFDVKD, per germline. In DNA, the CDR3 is TGTGCCACCAGATGGGGGGCTTTCACCAAAAACATTCAGTACTTC. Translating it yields CATRWGAFTKNIQYF.

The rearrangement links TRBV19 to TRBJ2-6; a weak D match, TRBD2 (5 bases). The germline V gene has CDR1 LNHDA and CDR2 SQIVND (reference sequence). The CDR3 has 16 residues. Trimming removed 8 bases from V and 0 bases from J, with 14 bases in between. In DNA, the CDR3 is TGTGCCAGTTCGAGTGAGGGTCGCTCTGGGGCCAACGTCCTGACTTTC. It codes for CASSSEGRSGANVLTF.

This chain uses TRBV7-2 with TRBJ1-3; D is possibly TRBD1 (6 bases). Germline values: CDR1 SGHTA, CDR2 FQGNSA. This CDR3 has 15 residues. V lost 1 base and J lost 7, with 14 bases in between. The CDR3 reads CASSLGAGEWNTIYF. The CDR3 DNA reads TGTGCCAGCAGCTTAGGGGCAGGGGAGTGGAACACCATATATTTT.

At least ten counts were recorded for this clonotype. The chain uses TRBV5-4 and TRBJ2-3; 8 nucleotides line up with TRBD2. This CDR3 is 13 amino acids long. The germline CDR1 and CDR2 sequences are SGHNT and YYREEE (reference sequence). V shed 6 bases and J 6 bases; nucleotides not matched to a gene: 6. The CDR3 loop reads CASKNSGVDTQYF. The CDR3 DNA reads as TGTGCCAGCAAGAATAGCGGGGTGGATACGCAGTATTTT.

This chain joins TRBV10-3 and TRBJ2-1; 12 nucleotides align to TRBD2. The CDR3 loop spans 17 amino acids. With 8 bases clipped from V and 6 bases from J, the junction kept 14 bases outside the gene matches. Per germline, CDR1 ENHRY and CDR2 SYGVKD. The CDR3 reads CAIGGLAGGPVGNEQFF. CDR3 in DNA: TGTGCCATCGGAGGCCTAGCGGGGGGGCCGGTGGGCAATGAGCAGTTCTTC.

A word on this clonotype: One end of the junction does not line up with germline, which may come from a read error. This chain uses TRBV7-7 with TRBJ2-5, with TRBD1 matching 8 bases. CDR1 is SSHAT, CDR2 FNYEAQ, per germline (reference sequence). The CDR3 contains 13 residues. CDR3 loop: CASRAQGEETQYF. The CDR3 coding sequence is TGTGCTAGCAGGGCACAGGGGGAGGAGACCCAGTACTTC.

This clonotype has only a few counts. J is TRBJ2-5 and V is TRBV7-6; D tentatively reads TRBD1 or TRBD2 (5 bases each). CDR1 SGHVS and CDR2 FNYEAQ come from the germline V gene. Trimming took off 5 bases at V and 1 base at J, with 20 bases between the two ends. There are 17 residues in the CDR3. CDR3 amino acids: CASSPIADWGSQETQYF. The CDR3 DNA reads TGTGCCAGCAGCCCGATTGCGGACTGGGGGTCCCAAGAGACCCAGTACTTC.

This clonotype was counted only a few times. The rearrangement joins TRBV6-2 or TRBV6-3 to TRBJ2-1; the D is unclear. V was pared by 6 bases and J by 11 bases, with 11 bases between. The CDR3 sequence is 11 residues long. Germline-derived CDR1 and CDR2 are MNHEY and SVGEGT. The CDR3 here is CASRGRAQQFF. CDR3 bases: TGTGCCAGCAGGGGTCGGGCGCAGCAGTTCTTC.

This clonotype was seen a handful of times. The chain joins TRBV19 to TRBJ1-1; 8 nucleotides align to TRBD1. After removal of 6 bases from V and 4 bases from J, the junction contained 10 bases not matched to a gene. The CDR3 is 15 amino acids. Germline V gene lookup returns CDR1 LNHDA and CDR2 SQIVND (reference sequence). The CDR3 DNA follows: TGTGCCAGTAGCCACGACAGGGGAAGAGGCACTGAAGCTTTCTTT. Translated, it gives CASSHDRGRGTEAFF.